Detailed here is one TCR beta chain. Assay used: immunoSEQ multiplex PCR; TCRdb lists only in-frame clones, some missing. The data show tens of thousands of clones, roughly nine tenths seen once. CDR1 and CDR2 (germline): SGHNT, YYREEE (reference sequence). Trimming shortened V by 4 bases and J by 6 bases, and 13 bases separated the two germline ends. The CDR3 has 13 amino acids. The sample belongs to a study of T cell changes during pregnancy in multiple sclerosis. V gene TRBV5-4 combines with J gene TRBJ1-1; D remains ambiguous. The source is a female donor with multiple sclerosis, enrolled in a pregnancy study. The sample here was CD8+ T cells from peripheral blood mononuclear cells, taken before pregnancy. CDR3 sequence: CASSPPGSAEAFF. Written as DNA, the CDR3 is TGTGCCAGCAGCCCCCCCGGGAGTGCTGAAGCTTTCTTT.